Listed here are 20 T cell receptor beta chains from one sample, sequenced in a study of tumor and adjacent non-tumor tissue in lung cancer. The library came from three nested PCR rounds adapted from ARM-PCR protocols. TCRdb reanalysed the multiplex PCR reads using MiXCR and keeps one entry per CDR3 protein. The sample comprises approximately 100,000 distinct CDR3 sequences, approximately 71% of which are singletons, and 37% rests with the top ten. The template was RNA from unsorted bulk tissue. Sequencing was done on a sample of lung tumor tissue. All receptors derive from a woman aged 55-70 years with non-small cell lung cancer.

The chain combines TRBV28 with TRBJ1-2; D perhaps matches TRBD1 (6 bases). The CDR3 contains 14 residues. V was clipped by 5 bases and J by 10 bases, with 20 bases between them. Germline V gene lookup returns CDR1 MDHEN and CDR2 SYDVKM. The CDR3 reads CASSTPGQNWDYTF. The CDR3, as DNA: TGTGCCAGCAGTACCCCAGGACAGAACTGGGACTACACCTTC.

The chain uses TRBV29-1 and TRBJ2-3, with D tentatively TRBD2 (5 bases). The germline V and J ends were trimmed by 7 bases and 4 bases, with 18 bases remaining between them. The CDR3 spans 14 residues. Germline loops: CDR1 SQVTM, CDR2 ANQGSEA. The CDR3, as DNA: TGCAGCGGTGATAGAGGGCTGGGCGCAGATACGCAGTATTTT. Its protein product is CSGDRGLGADTQYF.

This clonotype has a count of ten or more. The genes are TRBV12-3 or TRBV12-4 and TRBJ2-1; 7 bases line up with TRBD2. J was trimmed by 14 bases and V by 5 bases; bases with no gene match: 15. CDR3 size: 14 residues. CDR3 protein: CASSQNSGVGGEFF. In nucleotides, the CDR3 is TGTGCCAGCAGTCAGAATAGCGGAGTGGGGGGGGAGTTCTTC.

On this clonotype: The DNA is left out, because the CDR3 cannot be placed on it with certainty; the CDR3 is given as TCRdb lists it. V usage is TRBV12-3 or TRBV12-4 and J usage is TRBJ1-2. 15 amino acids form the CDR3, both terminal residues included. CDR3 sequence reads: CAGRLGSGANYGCTF.

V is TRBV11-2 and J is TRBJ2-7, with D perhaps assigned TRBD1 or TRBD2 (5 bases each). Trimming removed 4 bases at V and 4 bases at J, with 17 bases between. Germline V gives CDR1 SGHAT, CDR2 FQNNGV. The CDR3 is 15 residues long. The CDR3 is CASSYGTSERYEQYF. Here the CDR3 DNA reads TGTGCCAGCAGCTACGGGACCAGCGAGAGATACGAGCAGTACTTC.

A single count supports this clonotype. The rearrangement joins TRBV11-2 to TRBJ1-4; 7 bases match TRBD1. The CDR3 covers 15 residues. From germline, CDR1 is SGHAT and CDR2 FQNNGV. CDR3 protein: CVTSQRTGPYEKLFF. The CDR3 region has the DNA TGTGTCACCAGCCAACGGACAGGCCCATACGAAAAACTGTTTTTT.

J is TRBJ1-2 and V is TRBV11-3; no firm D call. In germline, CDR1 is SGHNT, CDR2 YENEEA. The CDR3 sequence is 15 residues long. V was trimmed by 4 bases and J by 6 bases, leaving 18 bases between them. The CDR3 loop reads CASSSSRVLRHGYTF. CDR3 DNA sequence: TGTGCCAGCAGCTCCAGCCGGGTCCTGCGACATGGCTACACCTTC.

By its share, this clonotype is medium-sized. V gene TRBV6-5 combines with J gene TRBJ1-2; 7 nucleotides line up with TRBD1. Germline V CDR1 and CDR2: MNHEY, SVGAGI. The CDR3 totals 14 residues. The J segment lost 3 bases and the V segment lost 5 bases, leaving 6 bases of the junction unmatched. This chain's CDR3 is CASSRAGTDYGYTF. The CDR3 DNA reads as TGTGCCAGCAGTAGGGCCGGGACAGACTATGGCTACACCTTC.

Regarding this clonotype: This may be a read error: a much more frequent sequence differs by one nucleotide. This CDR3 is CASSYSGQEYEQFF. In DNA form, the CDR3 reads TGTGCCAGCAGTTACTCCGGACAGGAGTATGAGCAGTTCTTC. This chain links TRBV6-5 with TRBJ2-1; 7 bases are a match to TRBD1. The CDR3 is made up of 14 amino acids. Trimming took 0 bases from V and 8 from J; bases not matched to a gene: 4. CDR1 MNHEY and CDR2 SVGAGI come from the germline V gene.

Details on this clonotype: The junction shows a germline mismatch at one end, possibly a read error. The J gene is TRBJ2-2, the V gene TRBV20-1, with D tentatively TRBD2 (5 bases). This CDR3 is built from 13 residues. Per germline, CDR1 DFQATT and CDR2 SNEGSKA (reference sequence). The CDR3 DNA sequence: TGCAGTGCTAGGGAGATGAACACCGGGAAGCTGTTTTTT. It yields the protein CSAREMNTGKLFF.

The CDR3 protein is CASSPDRTQPQHF. For the CDR3, the DNA is TGTGCCAGCAGCCCCGACAGGACCCAGCCCCAGCATTTT. This chain joins TRBV7-2 and TRBJ1-5, with D tentatively TRBD1 (6 bases). V was trimmed by 5 bases and J by 7 bases, leaving 12 bases between them. The length of the CDR3 is 13 residues. In germline, CDR1 is SGHTA, CDR2 FQGNSA.

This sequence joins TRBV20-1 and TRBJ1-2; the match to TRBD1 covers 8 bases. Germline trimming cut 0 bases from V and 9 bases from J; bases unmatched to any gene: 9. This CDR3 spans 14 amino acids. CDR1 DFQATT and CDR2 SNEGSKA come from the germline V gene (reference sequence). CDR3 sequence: CSAREQGGLDCYTF. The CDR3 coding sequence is TGCAGTGCTAGAGAACAGGGGGGTTTGGACTGCTACACCTTC.

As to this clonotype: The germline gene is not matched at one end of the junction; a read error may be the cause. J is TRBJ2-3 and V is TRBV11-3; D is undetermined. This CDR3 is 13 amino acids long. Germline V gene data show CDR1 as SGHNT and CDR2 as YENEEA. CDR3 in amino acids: CASRENQGDTHYF. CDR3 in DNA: TGTGCCAGCAGAGAGAACCAAGGTGATACGCATTATTTT.

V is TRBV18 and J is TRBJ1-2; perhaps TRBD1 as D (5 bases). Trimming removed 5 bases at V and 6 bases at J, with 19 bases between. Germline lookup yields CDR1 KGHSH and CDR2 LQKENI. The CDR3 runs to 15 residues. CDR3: CASSTSGGVADGYTF. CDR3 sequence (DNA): TGTGCCAGCTCAACCTCCGGAGGGGTCGCGGATGGCTACACCTTC.

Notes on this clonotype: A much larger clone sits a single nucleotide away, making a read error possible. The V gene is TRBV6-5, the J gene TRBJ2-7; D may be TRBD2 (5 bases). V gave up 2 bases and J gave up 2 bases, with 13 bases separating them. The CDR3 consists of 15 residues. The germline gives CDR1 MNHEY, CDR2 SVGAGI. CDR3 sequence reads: CASSYGVARPYEQYF. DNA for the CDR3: TGTGCCAGCAGTTACGGGGTAGCGAGACCCTACGAGCAGTACTTC.

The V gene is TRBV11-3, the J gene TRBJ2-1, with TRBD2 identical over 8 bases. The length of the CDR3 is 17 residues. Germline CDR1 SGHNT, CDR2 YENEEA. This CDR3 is CASSLELASGSHNEQFF. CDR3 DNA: TGTGCTAGTAGCTTAGAGTTGGCCAGCGGGAGCCACAATGAGCAGTTCTTC.

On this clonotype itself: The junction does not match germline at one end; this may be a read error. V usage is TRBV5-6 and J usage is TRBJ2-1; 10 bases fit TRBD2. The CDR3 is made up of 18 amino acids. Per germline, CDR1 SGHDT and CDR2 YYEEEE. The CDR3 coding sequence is TGTGCTAGCAGGGGACGGACTAGCGGTATTGGGGGAGGCAATGAGCATTTCTTC. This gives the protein CASRGRTSGIGGGNEHFF.

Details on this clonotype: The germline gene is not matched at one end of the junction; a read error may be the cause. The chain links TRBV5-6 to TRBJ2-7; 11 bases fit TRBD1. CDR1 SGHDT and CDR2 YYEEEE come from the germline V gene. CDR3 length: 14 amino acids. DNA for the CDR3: TGTCCCAGCAGCAGGGACAGGGGGTCCTACGAGCAGTACTTC. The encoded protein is CPSSRDRGSYEQYF.

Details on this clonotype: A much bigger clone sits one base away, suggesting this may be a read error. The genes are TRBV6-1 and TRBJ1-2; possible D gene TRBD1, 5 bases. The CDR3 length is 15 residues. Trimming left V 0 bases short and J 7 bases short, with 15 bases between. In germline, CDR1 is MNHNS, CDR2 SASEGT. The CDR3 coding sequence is TGTGCCAGCAGTGAAGCGTTAGGTCGGGGGAGTGGCTACACCTTC. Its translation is CASSEALGRGSGYTF.

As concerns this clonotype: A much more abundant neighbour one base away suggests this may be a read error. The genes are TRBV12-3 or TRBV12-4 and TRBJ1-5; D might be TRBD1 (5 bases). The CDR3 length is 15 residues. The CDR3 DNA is TGTGCCAGCAGTGCCGCCTGGGGGATGAATCAGTCCCAGCATTTT. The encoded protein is CASSAAWGMNQSQHF.